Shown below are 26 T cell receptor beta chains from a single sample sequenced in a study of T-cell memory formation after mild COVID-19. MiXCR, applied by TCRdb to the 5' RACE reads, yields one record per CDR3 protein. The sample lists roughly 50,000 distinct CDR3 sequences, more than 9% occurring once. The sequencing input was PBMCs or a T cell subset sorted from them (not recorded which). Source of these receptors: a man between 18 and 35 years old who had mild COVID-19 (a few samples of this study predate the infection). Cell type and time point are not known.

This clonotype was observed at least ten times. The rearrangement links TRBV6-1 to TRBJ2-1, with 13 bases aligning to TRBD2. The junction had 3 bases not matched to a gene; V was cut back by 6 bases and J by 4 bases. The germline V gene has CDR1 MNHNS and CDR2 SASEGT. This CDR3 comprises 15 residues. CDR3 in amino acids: CASSQTSGGYNEQFF. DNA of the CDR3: TGTGCCAGCAGCCAGACTAGCGGGGGGTACAATGAGCAGTTCTTC.

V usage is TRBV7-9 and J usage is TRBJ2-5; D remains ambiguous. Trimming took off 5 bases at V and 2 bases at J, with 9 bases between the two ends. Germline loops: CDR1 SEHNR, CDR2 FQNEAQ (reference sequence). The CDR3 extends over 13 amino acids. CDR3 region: CASSIRAQETQYF. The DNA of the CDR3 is TGTGCCAGCAGCATCCGGGCACAAGAGACCCAGTACTTC.

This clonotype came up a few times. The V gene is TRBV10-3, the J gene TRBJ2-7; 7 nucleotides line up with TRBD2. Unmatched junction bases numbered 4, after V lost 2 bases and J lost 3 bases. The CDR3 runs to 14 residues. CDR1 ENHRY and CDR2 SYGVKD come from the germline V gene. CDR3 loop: CAISEGGDGYEQYV. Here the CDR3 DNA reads TGTGCCATCAGTGAGGGGGGGGACGGCTACGAGCAGTACGTC.

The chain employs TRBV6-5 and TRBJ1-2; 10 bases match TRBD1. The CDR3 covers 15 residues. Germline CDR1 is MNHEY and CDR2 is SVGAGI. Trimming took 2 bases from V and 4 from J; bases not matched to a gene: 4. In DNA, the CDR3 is TGTGCCAGCAGTTACAGGGGACAGGGGACCTATGGCTACACCTTC. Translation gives CASSYRGQGTYGYTF.

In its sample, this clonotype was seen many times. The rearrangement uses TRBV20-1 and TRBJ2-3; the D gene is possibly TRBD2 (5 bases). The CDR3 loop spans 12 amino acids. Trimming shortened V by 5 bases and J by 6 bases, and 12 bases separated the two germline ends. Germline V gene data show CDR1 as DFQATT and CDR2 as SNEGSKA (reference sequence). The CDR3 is CSAGRLADTQYF. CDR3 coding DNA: TGCAGTGCTGGTCGTTTAGCGGATACGCAGTATTTT.

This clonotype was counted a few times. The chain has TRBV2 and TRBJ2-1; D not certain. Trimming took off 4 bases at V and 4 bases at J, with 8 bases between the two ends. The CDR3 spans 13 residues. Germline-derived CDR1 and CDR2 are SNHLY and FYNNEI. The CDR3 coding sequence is TGTGCCAGCAGTGTGGGCAGGTACAATGAGCAGTTCTTC. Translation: CASSVGRYNEQFF.

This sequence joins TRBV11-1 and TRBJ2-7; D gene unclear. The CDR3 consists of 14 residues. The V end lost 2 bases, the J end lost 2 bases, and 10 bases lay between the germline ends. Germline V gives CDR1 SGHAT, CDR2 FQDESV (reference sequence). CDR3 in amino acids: CASSLTGVPYEQYV. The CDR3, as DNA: TGTGCCAGCAGCTTAACCGGCGTCCCCTACGAGCAGTACGTC.

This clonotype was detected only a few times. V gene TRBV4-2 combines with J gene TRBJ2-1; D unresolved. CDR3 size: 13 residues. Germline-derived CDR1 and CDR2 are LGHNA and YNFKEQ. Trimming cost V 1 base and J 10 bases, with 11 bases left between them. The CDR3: CASSQGTLGEQFF. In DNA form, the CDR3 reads TGTGCCAGCAGCCAAGGAACACTTGGAGAGCAGTTCTTC.

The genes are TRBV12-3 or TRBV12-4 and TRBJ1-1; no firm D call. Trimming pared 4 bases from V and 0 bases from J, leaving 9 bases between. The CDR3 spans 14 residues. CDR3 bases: TGTGCCAGCAGTTCTCGACGGATGAACACTGAAGCTTTCTTT. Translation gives CASSSRRMNTEAFF.

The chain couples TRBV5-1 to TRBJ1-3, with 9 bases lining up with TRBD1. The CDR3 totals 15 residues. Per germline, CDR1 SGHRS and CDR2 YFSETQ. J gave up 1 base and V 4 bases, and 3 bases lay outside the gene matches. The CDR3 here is CASSTGGISGNTIYF. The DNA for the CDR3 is TGCGCCAGCAGCACAGGGGGCATATCTGGAAACACCATATATTTT.

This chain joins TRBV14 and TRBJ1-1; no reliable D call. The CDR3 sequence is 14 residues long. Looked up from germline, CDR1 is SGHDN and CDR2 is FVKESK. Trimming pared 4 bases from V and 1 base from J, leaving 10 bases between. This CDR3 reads CASSPRGANTEAFF. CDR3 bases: TGTGCCAGCAGCCCCCGCGGAGCGAACACTGAAGCTTTCTTT. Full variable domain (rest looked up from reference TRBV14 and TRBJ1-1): EAGVTQFPSHSVIEKGQTVTLRCDPISGHDNLYWYRRVMGKEIKFLLHFVKESKQDESGMPNNRFLAERTGGTYSTLKVQPAELEDSGVYFCASSPRGANTEAFFGQGTRLTVV.

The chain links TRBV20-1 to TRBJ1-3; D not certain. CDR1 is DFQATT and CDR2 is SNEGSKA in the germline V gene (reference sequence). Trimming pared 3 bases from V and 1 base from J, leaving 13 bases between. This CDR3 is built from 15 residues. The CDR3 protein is CSASPLIVSGNTIYF. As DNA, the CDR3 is TGCAGTGCTAGCCCCCTGATTGTTTCTGGAAACACCATATATTTT.

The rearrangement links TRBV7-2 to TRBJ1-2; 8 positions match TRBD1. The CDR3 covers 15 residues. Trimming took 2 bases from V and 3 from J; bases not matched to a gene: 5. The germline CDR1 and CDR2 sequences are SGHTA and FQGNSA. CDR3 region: CASSLNPGGDYGYTF. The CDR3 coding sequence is TGTGCCAGCAGCTTAAACCCAGGGGGCGACTATGGCTACACCTTC.

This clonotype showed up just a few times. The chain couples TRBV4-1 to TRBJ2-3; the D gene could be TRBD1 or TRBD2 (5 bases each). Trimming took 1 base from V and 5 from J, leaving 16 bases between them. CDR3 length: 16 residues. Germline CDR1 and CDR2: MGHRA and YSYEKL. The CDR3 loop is CASSQGFRESIDTQYF. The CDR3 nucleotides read TGCGCCAGCAGCCAAGGCTTCAGGGAGAGTATAGATACGCAGTATTTT.

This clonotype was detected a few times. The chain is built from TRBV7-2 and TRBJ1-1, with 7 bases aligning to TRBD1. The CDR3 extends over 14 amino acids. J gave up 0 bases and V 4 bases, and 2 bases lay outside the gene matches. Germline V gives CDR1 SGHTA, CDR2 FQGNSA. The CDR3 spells CASSWGTVNTEAFF. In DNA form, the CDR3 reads TGTGCCAGCAGCTGGGGGACAGTGAACACTGAAGCTTTCTTT.

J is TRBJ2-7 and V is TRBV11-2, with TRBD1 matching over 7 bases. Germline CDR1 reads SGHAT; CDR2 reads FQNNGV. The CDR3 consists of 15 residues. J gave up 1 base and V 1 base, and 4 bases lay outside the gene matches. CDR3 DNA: TGTGCCAGCAGCTTAGGAGGGGGCTTATCCTACGAGCAGTACTTC. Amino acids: CASSLGGGLSYEQYF.

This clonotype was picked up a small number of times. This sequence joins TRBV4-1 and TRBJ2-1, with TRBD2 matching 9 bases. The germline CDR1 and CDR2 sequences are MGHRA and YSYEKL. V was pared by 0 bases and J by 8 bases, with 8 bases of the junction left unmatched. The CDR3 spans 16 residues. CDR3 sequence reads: CASSQDPGTSPHEQFF. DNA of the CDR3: TGCGCCAGCAGCCAAGATCCGGGGACTAGCCCCCATGAGCAGTTCTTC.

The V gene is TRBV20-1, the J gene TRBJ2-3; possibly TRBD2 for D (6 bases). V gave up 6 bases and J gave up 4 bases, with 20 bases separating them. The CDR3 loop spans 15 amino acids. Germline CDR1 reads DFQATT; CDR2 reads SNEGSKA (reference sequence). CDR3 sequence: CSARDGGKGADTQYF. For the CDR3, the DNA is TGCAGTGCCCGAGACGGAGGGAAAGGCGCAGATACGCAGTATTTT.

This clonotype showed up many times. The CDR3 is CASRKGDSPLHF. CDR3 sequence (DNA): TGTGCCAGCAGGAAAGGTGATTCACCCCTCCACTTT. The J gene is TRBJ1-6, the V gene TRBV7-9, with D hard to call. CDR3 length: 12 amino acids. In germline, CDR1 is SEHNR, CDR2 FQNEAQ (reference sequence). Trimming removed 6 bases from V and 8 bases from J, with 8 bases in between.

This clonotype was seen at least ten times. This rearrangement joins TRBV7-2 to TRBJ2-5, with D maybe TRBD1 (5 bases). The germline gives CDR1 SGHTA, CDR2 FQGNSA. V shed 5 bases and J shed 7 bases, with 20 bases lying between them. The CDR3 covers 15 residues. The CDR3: CASSTQIGPQGTQYF. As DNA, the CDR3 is TGTGCCAGCAGCACTCAGATCGGACCTCAGGGGACCCAGTACTTC.

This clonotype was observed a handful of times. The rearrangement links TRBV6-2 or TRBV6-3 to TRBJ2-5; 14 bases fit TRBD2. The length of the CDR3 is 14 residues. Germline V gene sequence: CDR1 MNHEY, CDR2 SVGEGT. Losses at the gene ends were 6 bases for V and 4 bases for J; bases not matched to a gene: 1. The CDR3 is CASRTSGGAETQYF. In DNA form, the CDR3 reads TGTGCCAGCAGGACTAGCGGGGGGGCAGAGACCCAGTACTTC.

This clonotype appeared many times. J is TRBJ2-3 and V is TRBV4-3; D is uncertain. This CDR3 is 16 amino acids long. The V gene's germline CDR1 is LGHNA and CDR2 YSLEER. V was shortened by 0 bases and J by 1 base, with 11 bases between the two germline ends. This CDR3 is CASSQEAAWGTDTQYF. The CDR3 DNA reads TGCGCCAGCAGCCAAGAGGCAGCCTGGGGCACAGATACGCAGTATTTT.

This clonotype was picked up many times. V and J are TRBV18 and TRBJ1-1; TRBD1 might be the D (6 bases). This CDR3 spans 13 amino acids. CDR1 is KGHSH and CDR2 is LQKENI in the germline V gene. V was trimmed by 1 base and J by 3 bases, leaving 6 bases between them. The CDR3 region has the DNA TGTGCCAGCTCACCACAGGGGGACACTGAAGCTTTCTTT. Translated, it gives CASSPQGDTEAFF.

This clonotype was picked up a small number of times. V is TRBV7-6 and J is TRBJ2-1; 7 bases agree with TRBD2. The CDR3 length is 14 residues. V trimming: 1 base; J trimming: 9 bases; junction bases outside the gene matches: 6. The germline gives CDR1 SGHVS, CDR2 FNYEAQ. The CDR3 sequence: CASSLVGREGEQFF. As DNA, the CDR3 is TGTGCCAGCAGCTTAGTGGGCAGGGAGGGTGAGCAGTTCTTC.

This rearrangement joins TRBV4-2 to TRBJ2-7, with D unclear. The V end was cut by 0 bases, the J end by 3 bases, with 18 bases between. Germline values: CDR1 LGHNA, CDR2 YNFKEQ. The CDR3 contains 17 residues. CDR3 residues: CASSQDGESGFVYEQYF. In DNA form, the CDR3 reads TGTGCCAGCAGCCAAGATGGAGAGTCCGGTTTCGTCTACGAGCAGTACTTC.

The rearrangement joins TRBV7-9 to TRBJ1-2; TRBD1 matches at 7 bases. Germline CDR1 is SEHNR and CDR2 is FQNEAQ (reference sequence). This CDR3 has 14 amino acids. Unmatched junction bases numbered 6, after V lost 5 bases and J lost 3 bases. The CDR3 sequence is CASSDIQGDYGYTF. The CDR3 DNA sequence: TGTGCCAGCAGCGACATCCAGGGGGACTATGGCTACACCTTC.